This record looks at one T cell receptor beta chain sequence and its context. The specificity of this receptor is unknown. No base qualities exist here, and no much larger clone lies one base off it. This sample is part of a study of T cell responses to AZD1222 COVID-19 vaccine (dated by TCRdb to about 2021). Broadly, across the study: AZD1222 recipients with second doses at about 4 weeks or about 12 weeks were pooled, because spike-specific TCR depth and breadth did not differ between schedules. A total of approximately 240 trial participants underwent TCR sequencing, of whom about 210 had received two doses of AZD1222 and around 26 had received two doses of the MenACWY control vaccine. Trial participants were enrolled by age into subgroups of 18-55, 56-69 and 70-plus years, and roughly 160, 29 and 62 TCR-sequenced participants, respectively, were included in these subgroups.

On the study overall, not on this receptor specifically: Vaccine-associated CD4 TCRs spanned the whole spike protein, with dominant responses in regions 160-218 and 743-854. Conclusions about previously exposed vaccinees are limited, since just five or six AZD1222 recipients were seropositive for SARS-CoV-2 at baseline. Participants were mostly white British, with more females than males. The authors suggested clonal diversity may have been underestimated. No day 14 peak-response samples were available, so repertoires were characterized only after the peak T cell response. The 56-69-year group was small, and its depth increase did not reach significance, likely because of low power. Reportedly, almost half of the unique spike-specific TCRs recognized epitopes lying outside the regions that are mutated in the B.1.351 and B.1.1.7 variants. After two AZD1222 doses, spike-specific TCR breadth and depth were significantly higher than at day 0 and than in MenACWY recipients.

CDR1 and CDR2 were assigned from the germline V gene as SQVTM and ANQGSEA. Compared with germline, V lacks 4 bases and J lacks 11 bases; bases without a gene match: 11. The cysteine opens and the phenylalanine closes a CDR3 of 13 amino acids. Left in the record is the CDR3 DNA by itself, 39 bases read in frame from the first base. The CDR3 regions of human TCRbeta chains were subjected to immunosequencing. The paper's data handling went like this. TCRs in the repertoires were compared against a reference library of SARS-CoV-2-specific TCRs that had been generated with the MIRA antigen-specificity platform. Breadth was defined as the fraction of unique TCRs that were SARS-CoV-2-associated. Depth was defined as the fraction of total T cells that were SARS-CoV-2-associated. Using the MIRA data, every spike-specific TCR was mapped to the spike region that the TCR reacted to and assigned to either a CD4 or a CD8 class. Log10-transformed breadth and depth values were compared by one-way ANOVA with Sidak's multiple comparisons tests. The clones in this table, taken by TCRdb from immuneACCESS, are in-frame only. Not every clone is retained; where verified, under half of the shortfall comes from an unresolved V gene, and the cause of the rest is unknown. V, J and clone size reflect that table, while D and trimming were determined from the DNA. The sample table contains around 130,000 clones; only one count was recorded for about 86% of them. The ten top clones hold approximately 12% of the sample.

According to the study, the label for this sample's time point signals: baseline before first vaccination. Vaccinee samples were obtained from the UK trials COV001 and COV002, which included a single-blind randomized controlled phase 2/3 trial of AZD1222 (ChAdOx1 nCoV-19) in healthy adults. For TCRbeta chain sequencing, PBMC samples from trial participants were taken at day 0 and at day 28 after the second dose. This sequence was found in an adult in good health. Sequencing used peripheral blood, obtained on day 0 of AZD1222 vaccination. The chain is assembled from TRBV29-1 and TRBJ1-1, with 9 bases in between that match TRBD1. The CDR3 loop reads CSVAPTGGRTAFF. The nucleotides read TGCAGCGTTGCCCCGACAGGGGGTAGGACGGCTTTCTTT.